The 10 T cell receptor beta chains in this list originate from one sample, sequenced in a study of shared clonotypes between healthy human individuals. Assay used: immunoSEQ multiplex PCR; TCRdb lists only in-frame clones, some missing. This table has some 470,000 clones, over 65% appearing once. Specimen: PBMCs. Receptors originate from a woman in her 40s in good health. Some clones in this sample may be carry-over from other donors' samples.

Many counts were recorded for this clone. This chain connects TRBV18 to TRBJ2-5, with unresolved D. Germline-derived CDR1 and CDR2 are KGHSH and LQKENI. Trimming shortened V by 3 bases and J by 9 bases, and 14 bases separated the two germline ends. This CDR3 contains 13 residues. CDR3 protein: CASSPPGEVAQYF. The CDR3 DNA follows: TGTGCCAGCTCACCCCCTGGGGAAGTGGCCCAGTACTTC.

This clone was seen a few times. The V call is TRBV28, the J call TRBJ2-5, with D unresolved. The V gene's germline CDR1 is MDHEN and CDR2 SYDVKM. Trimming cost V 6 bases and J 4 bases, with 6 bases left between them. The CDR3 length is 11 residues. CDR3 DNA: TGTGCCAGCAGACCACTAGAGACCCAGTACTTC. Residues: CASRPLETQYF.

CDR3 sequence reads: CASRLRDSPNTEAFF. CDR3 DNA sequence: TGTGCCAGCAGATTAAGGGACAGCCCGAACACTGAAGCTTTCTTT. The chain uses TRBV9 and TRBJ1-1; 7 positions match TRBD1. This CDR3 spans 15 amino acids. Germline CDR1 SGDLS, CDR2 YYNGEE. The V gene end was trimmed by 5 bases and the J gene end by 1 base; junction bases not matched to a gene: 8.

In regard to this clone: A junction end diverges from the germline sequence, so it may reflect a read error. V is TRBV4-3 and J is TRBJ2-7; 11 bases are shared with TRBD2. There are 18 residues in the CDR3. Per germline, CDR1 LGHNA and CDR2 YSLEER. The CDR3 nucleotides are TGCGCCAGCAGCCAAGTCGCAGGTTCCCTAGCGGGAGGCTACGGGCAGTACTTC. Translated: CASSQVAGSLAGGYGQYF.

J is TRBJ1-1 and V is TRBV18; the match to TRBD1 covers 7 bases. V shed 5 bases and J 5 bases; nucleotides not matched to a gene: 5. Germline loops: CDR1 KGHSH, CDR2 LQKENI. There are 13 residues in the CDR3. The CDR3 is CASSSPGGTEAFF. CDR3 nucleotide sequence: TGTGCCAGCTCATCCCCAGGGGGTACTGAAGCTTTCTTT.

The chain recombines TRBV28 with TRBJ2-7, with TRBD1 identical over 9 bases. J gave up 7 bases and V 5 bases, and 9 bases lay outside the gene matches. The CDR3 extends over 14 amino acids. CDR1 MDHEN and CDR2 SYDVKM come from the germline V gene. CDR3 residues: CASSLQGAYGEQYF. In nucleotides, the CDR3 is TGTGCCAGCAGTCTACAGGGGGCTTATGGGGAGCAGTACTTC.

The rearrangement uses TRBV7-9 and TRBJ2-2; 9 nucleotides agree with TRBD1. J was trimmed by 1 base and V by 3 bases; bases with no gene match: 12. CDR3 length: 19 amino acids. Germline lookup yields CDR1 SEHNR and CDR2 FQNEAQ (reference sequence). The CDR3 loop reads CASSFPRDREFGNTGELFF. Here the CDR3 DNA reads TGTGCCAGCAGCTTCCCCCGGGACAGGGAGTTTGGGAACACCGGGGAGCTGTTTTTT. The entire variable domain, with the rest obtained from reference TRBV7-9 and TRBJ2-2, is as follows: DTGVSQNPRHKITKRGQNVTFRCDPISEHNRLYWYRQTLGQGPEFLTYFQNEAQLEKSRLLSDRFSAERPKGSFSTLEIQRTEQGDSAMYLCASSFPRDREFGNTGELFFGEGSRLTVL.

J is TRBJ2-3 and V is TRBV5-4; D might be TRBD1 (5 bases). The CDR3 has 16 amino acids. Trimming took off 3 bases at V and 0 bases at J, with 14 bases between the two ends. CDR1 and CDR2 (germline): SGHNT, YYREEE (reference sequence). The CDR3 DNA sequence: TGTGCCAGCAGCTGGGGCGGACGGGCCAGCACAGATACGCAGTATTTT. This codes for CASSWGGRASTDTQYF.

The rearrangement uses TRBV4-3 and TRBJ1-4, with 12 bases that match TRBD1. The CDR3 runs 14 residues. V shed 3 bases, J shed 10 bases, and the junction held 3 bases outside the gene matches. CDR1 is LGHNA and CDR2 is YSLEER in the germline V gene. CDR3 nucleotide sequence: TGCGCCAGCAGCCAGGGACAGGGGGCCGGAAAACTGTTTTTT. Translating it yields CASSQGQGAGKLFF.

The chain carries TRBV6-5 and TRBJ2-2; no firm D call. Trimming took 4 bases from V and 1 from J, leaving 13 bases between them. From germline, CDR1 is MNHEY and CDR2 SVGAGI. CDR3 length: 16 amino acids. The CDR3 protein is CASSFSADQNTGELFF. The CDR3 coding sequence is TGTGCCAGCAGTTTCTCGGCCGACCAGAACACCGGGGAGCTGTTTTTT.